This T cell receptor beta chain was found in a study of Graves' ophthalmopathy and Graves' hyperthyroidism. There are many counts of this clonotype. Trimming pared 4 bases from V and 5 bases from J, leaving 23 bases between. The CDR3 runs 17 residues. Investigators amplified TCR beta CDR3 regions from RNA transcripts. The authors performed first-round RT-PCR with HTBI primers and then a second-round multiplex PCR. TCRdb ran MiXCR on the multiplex PCR reads and lists one entry per CDR3 protein. The sample has around 470,000 distinct CDR3 sequences; around 15% are singletons. Sample: blood. This receptor was taken from a woman aged 30 to 39 with Graves' ophthalmopathy. The chain couples TRBV12-3 or TRBV12-4 to TRBJ1-1; the D is unclear. The CDR3 loop is CASSSSLLTPLWTEAFF. CDR3 sequence (DNA): TGTGCCAGCAGTTCCAGCCTCCTGACACCTTTGTGGACTGAAGCTTTCTTT.